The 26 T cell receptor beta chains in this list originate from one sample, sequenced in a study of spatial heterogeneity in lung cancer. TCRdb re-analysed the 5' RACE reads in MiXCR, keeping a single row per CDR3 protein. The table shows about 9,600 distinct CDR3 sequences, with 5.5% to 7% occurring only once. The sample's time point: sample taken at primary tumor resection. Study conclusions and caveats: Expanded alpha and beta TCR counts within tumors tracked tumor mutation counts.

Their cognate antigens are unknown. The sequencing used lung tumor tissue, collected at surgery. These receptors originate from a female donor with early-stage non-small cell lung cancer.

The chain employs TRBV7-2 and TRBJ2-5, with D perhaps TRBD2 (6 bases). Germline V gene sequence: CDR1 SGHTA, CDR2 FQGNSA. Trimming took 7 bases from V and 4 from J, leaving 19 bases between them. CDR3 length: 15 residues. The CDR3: CASNEHGGVRETQYF. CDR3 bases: TGTGCCAGCAACGAACATGGCGGGGTCCGAGAGACCCAGTACTTC.

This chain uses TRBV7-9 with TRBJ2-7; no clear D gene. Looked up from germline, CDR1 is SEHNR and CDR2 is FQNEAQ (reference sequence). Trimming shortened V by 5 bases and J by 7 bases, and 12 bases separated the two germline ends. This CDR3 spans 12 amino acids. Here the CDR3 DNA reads TGTGCCAGCAGCCCCGATGTAGTTGAGCAGTACTTC. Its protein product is CASSPDVVEQYF.

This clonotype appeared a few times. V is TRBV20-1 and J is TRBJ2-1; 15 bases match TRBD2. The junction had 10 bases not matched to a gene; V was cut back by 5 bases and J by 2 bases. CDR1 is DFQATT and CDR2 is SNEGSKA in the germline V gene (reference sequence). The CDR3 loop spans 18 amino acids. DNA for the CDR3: TGCAGTGCTTCGGGACTAGCGGGGGGCCGAGGAACCTACAATGAGCAGTTCTTC. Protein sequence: CSASGLAGGRGTYNEQFF.

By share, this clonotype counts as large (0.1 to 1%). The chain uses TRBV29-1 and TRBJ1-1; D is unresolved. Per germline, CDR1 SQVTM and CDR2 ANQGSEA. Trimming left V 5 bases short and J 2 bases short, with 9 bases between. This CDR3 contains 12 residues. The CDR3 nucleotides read TGCAGCGTTCTGACGGGTAACACTGAAGCTTTCTTT. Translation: CSVLTGNTEAFF.

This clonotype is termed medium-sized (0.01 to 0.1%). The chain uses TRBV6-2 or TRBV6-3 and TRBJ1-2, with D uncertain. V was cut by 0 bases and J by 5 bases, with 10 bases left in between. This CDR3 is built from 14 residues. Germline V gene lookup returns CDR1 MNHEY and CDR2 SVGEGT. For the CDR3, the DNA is TGTGCCAGCAGTTACTCGATGGGAGTTTATGGCTACACCTTC. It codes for CASSYSMGVYGYTF.

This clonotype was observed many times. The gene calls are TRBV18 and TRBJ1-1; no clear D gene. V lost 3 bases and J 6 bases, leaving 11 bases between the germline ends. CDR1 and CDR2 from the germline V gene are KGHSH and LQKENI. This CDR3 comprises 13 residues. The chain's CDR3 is CASSPQRASEAFF. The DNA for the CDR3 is TGTGCCAGCTCACCTCAACGAGCGTCTGAAGCTTTCTTT.

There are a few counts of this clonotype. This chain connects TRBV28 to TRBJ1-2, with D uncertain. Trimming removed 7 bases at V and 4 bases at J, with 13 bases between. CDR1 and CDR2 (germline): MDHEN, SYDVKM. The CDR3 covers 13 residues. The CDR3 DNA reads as TGTGCCAGCAAGATAGACGCACCCTATGGCTACACCTTC. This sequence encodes CASKIDAPYGYTF.

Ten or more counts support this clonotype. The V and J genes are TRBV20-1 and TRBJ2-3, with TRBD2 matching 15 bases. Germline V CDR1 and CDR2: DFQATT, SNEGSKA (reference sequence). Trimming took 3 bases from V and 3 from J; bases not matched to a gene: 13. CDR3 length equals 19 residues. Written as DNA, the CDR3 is TGCAGTGCTAGTAAACGGACGACCGGGACTAGCGGGGGGACAGATACGCAGTATTTT. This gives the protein CSASKRTTGTSGGTDTQYF.

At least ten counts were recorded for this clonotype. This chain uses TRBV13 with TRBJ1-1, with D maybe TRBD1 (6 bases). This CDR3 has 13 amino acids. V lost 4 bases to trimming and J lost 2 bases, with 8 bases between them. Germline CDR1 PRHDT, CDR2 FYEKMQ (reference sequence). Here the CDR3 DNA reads TGTGCCAGCAGCTGGACAGTTAACACTGAAGCTTTCTTT. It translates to CASSWTVNTEAFF.

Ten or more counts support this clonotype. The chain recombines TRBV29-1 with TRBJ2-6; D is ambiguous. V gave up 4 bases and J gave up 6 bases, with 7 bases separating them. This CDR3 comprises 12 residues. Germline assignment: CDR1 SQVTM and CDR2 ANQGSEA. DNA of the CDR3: TGCAGCGTTGGTCAGGCGGCCAACGTCCTGACTTTC. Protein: CSVGQAANVLTF.

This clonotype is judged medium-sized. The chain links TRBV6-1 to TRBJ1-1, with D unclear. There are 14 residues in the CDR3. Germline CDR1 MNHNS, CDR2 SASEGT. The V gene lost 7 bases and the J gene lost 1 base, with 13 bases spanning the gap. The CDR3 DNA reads TGTGCCAGCAAAGAACAGCGAAGGAACACTGAAGCTTTCTTT. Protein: CASKEQRRNTEAFF.

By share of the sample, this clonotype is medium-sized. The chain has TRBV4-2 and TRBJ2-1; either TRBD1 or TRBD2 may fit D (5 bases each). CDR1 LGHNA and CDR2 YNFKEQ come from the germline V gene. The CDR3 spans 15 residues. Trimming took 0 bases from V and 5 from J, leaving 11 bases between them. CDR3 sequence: CASSQDGTENNEQFF. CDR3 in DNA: TGTGCCAGCAGCCAAGATGGGACCGAAAACAATGAGCAGTTCTTC.

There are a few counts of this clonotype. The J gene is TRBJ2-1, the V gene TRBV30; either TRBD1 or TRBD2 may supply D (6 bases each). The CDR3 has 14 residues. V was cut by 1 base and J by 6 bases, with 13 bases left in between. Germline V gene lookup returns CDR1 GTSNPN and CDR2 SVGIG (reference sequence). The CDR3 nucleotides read TGTGCCTGGAGTGGGACACAGGGAGGCAATGAGCAGTTCTTC. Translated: CAWSGTQGGNEQFF. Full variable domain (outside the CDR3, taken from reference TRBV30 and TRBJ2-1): SQTIHQWPATLVQPVGSPLSLECTVEGTSNPNLYWYRQAAGRGLQLLFYSVGIGQISSEVPQNLSASRPQDRQFILSSKKLLLSDSGFYLCAWSGTQGGNEQFFGPGTRLTVL.

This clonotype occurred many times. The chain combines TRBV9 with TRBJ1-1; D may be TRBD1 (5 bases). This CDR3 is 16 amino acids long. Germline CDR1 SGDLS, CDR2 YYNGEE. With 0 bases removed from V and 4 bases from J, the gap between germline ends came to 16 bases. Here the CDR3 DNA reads TGTGCCAGCAGCGTAGAGGCGGGGGTGGCACGCACTGAAGCTTTCTTT. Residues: CASSVEAGVARTEAFF.

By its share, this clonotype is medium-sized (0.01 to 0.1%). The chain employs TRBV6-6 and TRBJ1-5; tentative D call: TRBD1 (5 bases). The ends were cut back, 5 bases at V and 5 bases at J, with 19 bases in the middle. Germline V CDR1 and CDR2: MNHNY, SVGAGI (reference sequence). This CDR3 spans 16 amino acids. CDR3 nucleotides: TGTGCCAGCAGTACGTCCGGGACGGGGGGGTATCAGCCCCAGCATTTT. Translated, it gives CASSTSGTGGYQPQHF.

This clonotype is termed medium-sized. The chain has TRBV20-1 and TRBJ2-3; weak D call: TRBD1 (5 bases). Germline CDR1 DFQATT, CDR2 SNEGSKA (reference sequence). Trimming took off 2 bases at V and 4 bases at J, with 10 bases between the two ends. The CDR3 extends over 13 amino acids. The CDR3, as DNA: TGCAGTGCTAGATTATTCAGGGCAGATACGCAGTATTTT. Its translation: CSARLFRADTQYF.

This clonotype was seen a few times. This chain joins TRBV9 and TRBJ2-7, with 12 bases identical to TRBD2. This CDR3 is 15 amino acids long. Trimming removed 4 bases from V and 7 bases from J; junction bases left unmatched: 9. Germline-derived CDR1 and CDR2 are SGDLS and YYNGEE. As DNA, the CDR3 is TGTGCCAGCAGCCCCAGACTAGCGGGAGTCGGTGAGCAGTACTTC. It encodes CASSPRLAGVGEQYF.

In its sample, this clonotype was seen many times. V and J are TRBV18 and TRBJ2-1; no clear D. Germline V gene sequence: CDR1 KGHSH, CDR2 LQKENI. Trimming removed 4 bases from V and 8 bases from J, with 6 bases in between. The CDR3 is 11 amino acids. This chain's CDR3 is CASSLGDEQFF. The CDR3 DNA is TGTGCCAGCTCACTTGGGGATGAGCAGTTCTTC.

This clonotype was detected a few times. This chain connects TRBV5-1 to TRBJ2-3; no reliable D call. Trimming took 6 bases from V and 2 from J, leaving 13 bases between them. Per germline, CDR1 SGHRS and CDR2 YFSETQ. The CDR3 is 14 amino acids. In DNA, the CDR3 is TGCGCCAGCACTCTGCAAGGGTACACAGATACGCAGTATTTT. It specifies CASTLQGYTDTQYF.

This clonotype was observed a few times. CDR3 sequence (DNA): TGCAGTGCTAGTTACACAGAACAGGGCAATCAGCCCCAGCATTTT. It codes for CSASYTEQGNQPQHF. The V and J genes are TRBV20-1 and TRBJ1-5, with a tentative D call TRBD1 (5 bases). Trimming cost V 3 bases and J 2 bases, with 14 bases left between them. Germline values: CDR1 DFQATT, CDR2 SNEGSKA (reference sequence). The CDR3 covers 15 residues.

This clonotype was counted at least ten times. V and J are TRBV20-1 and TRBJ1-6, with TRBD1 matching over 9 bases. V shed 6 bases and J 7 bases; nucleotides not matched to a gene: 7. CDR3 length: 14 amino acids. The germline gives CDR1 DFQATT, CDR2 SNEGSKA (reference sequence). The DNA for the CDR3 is TGCAGTGCCGCCCTGGGACAGGGCAATTCACCCCTCCACTTT. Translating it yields CSAALGQGNSPLHF.

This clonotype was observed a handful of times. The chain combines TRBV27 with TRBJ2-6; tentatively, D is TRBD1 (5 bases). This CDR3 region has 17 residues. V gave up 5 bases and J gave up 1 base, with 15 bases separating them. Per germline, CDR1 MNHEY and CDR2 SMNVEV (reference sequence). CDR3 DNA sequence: TGTGCCAGCAGTGACAGACAGCTAATATCTGGGGCCAACGTCCTGACTTTC. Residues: CASSDRQLISGANVLTF.

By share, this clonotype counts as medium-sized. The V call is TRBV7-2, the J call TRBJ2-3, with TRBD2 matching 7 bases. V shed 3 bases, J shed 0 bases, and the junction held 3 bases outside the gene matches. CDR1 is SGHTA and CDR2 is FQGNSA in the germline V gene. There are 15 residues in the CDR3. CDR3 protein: CASSLASGSTDTQYF. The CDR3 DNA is TGTGCCAGCAGCTTGGCTAGCGGAAGCACAGATACGCAGTATTTT.

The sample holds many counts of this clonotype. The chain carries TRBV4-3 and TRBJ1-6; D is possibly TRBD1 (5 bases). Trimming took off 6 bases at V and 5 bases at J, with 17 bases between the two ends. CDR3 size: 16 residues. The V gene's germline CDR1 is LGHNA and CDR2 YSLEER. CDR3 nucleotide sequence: TGCGCCAGCAGACCCCGATCACAGGAGCATAATTCACCCCTCCACTTT. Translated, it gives CASRPRSQEHNSPLHF.

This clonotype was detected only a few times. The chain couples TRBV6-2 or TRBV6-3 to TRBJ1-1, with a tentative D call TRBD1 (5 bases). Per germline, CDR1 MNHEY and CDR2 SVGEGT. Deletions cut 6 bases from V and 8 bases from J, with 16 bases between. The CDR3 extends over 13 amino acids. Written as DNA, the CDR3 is TGTGCCAGCAGCCGGGACCCAAATCGGGAAGCTTTCTTT. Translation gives CASSRDPNREAFF.

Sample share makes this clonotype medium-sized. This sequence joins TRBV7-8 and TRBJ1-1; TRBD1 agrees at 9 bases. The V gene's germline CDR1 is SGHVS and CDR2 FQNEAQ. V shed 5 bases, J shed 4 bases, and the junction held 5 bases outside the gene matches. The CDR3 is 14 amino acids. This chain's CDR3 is CASSQQGAGTEAFF. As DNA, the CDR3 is TGTGCCAGCAGCCAACAGGGGGCAGGCACTGAAGCTTTCTTT. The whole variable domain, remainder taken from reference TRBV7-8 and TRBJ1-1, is GAGVSQSPRYKVAKRGQDVALRCDPISGHVSLFWYQQALGQGPEFLTYFQNEAQLDKSGLPSDRFFAERPEGSVSTLKIQRTQQEDSAVYLCASSQQGAGTEAFFGQGTRLTVV.